The clone carrying this T cell receptor (beta chain) showed up just a few times. What it recognizes is unknown. The data derive from a study of blood T cells in healthy people across ages. A second PCR of roughly 6 to 12 cycles used a sample-barcoded 5' primer and a J-beta primer mix. Each CDR3 protein is one row after TCRdb ran MiXCR on the 5' RACE reads. Of nearly 800,000 distinct CDR3 sequences in the sample, more than 20% were seen once. V lost 5 bases and J lost 0, with 17 bases in between. Germline V gene data show CDR1 as DFQATT and CDR2 as SNEGSKA (reference sequence). The CDR3 consists of 16 residues. Findings of the study overall: CMV status of donors was not determined, possibly confounding expanded clonotype changes.

These data were likewise used in another study, on T cells of mothers and their children. That report adds: Overlap in related mother-child pairs always slightly exceeded unrelated pairs, never significantly.

The chain couples TRBV20-1 to TRBJ1-3; TRBD1 is a possible D gene (5 bases). The sequence was obtained from a boy aged 5-17 years in good health. Sequenced input: blood. In DNA, the CDR3 is TGCAGTGCTCAAACGGGACGTTCGAGCTCTGGAAACACCATATATTTT. It yields the protein CSAQTGRSSSGNTIYF.